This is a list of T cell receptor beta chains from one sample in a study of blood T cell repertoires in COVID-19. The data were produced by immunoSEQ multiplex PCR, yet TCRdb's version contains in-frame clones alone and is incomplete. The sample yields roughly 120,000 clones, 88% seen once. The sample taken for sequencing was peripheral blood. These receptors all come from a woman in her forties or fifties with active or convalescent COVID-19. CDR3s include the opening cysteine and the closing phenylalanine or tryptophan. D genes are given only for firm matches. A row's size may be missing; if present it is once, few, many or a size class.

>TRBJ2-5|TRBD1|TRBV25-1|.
TGTGCCAGCAGTGAATCGGACAGGAGACAAGAGACCCAGTACTTC
CASSESDRRQETQYF
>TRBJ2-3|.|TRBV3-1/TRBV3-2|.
TGTGCCAGCAGCCAAGCGCTAGCCCCAGGGAGGGATACGCAGTATTTT
CASSQALAPGRDTQYF
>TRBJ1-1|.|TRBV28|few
TGTGCCAGCAGTTCTCACAGGAATTCGATGAACACTGAAGCTTTCTTT
CASSSHRNSMNTEAFF
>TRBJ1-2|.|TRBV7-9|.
TGTGCCAGCAGCGGAGCGGGTCCTAACTATGGCTACACCTTC
CASSGAGPNYGYTF
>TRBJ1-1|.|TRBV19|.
TGTGCCAGTAGTATAGTGATCGACAGAATGAACACTGAAGCTTTCTTT
CASSIVIDRMNTEAFF
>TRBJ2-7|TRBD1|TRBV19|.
TGTGCCAGTAGTATCGGGACAGGGGGACCCTACGAGCAGTACTTC
CASSIGTGGPYEQYF
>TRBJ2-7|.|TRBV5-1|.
TGCGCCAGCAGCTTGGCCCGAGGGAACGAGCAGTACTTC
CASSLARGNEQYF
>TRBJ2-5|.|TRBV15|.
TGTGCCACCAGCAGAAAGGGGTTAGGAGAGACCCAGTACTTC
CATSRKGLGETQYF
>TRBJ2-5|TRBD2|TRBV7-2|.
TGTGCCAGCAGCCCAACATCCGGACTAGTAGAGACCCAGTACTTC
CASSPTSGLVETQYF
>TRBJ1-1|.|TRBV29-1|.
TGCAGCGTTGCCGGGAGGATGAACACTGAAGCTTTCTTT
CSVAGRMNTEAFF
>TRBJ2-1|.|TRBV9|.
TGTGCCAGCAGCGTAGGGGGGGACCACCTTGAGCAGTTCTTC
CASSVGGDHLEQFF
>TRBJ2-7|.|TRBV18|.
TGTGCCAGCTCACGCAGGGTCCTAATGGCACGGCGGAAGGACTACGAGCAGTACTTC
CASSRRVLMARRKDYEQYF
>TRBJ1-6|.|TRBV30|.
TGTGCCTGGCAGGAGACGACAGAGCATTCACCCCTCCACTTT
CAWQETTEHSPLHF
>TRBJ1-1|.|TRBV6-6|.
TGTGCCAGCAGTTACATGGAGGGTTGGGCTTTCTTT
CASSYMEGWAFF
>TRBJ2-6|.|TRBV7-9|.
TGTGCCAGCAGCCCCCAGGGCACCGGGGCCAACGTCCTGACTTTC
CASSPQGTGANVLTF
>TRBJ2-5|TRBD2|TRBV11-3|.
TGTGCCAGCAGCTTAGGGGGGACTAGCGGCCAAGAGACCCAGTACTTC
CASSLGGTSGQETQYF
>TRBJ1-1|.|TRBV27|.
TGTGCCAGCAGTGTACTGACTGGTCGGACTGAAGCTTTCTTT
CASSVLTGRTEAFF
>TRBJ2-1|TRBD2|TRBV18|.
TGTGCCAGCTCCCCAGGAGGGACTAGCGGGAGTAATGAGCAGTTCTTC
CASSPGGTSGSNEQFF
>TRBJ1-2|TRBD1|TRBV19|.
TGTGCCAGTAGTGGAGACAGGGGAATAGAAGGCTACACCTTC
CASSGDRGIEGYTF
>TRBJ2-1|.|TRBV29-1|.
TGCAGCGTTGCCCTCCTGGTCGGGAGCCATGAGCAGTTCTTC
CSVALLVGSHEQFF
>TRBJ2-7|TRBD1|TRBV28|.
TGTGCCAGCAGTTTTCCCGGGACAGGGGGCTCCTACGAGCAGTACTTC
CASSFPGTGGSYEQYF
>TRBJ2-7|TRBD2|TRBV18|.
TGTGCCAGCTCCCCTCAGGACCTAGCGGGAGGCTACGAGCAGTACTTC
CASSPQDLAGGYEQYF
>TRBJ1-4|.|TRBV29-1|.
TGCAGCGCCGTGGGGGGGGACGGTAATGAAAAACTGTTTTTT
CSAVGGDGNEKLFF
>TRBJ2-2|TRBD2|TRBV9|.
TGTGCCAGCAGCGCCGCCCCACCTAGCGGGAGGTTCACCGGGGAGCTGTTTTTT
CASSAAPPSGRFTGELFF
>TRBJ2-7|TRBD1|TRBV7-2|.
TGTGCCAGCAGCAATACTGGGACAGGGGCCTACTACGAGCAGTACTTC
CASSNTGTGAYYEQYF
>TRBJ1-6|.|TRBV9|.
TGTGCCAGCAGCGTAGTGGACAACCCCCTTAATTCACCCCTCCACTTT
CASSVVDNPLNSPLHF
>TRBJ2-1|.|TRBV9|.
TGTGCCAGCAGCGTACCTCCCACGGATGAGCAGTTCTTC
CASSVPPTDEQFF
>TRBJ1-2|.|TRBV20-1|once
TGCAGTGCTAGTGGGGGGACCCGGGAGTACTATGGCTACACCTTC
CSASGGTREYYGYTF
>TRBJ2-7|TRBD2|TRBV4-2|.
TGTGCCAGCAGGGCGGGAGAAGGGTCCTACGAGCAGTACTTC
CASRAGEGSYEQYF
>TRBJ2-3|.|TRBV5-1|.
TGCGCCAGCAGCCTTAGCCCCTCCGGGGGGCGTAGTACGCAGTATTTT
CASSLSPSGGRSTQYF
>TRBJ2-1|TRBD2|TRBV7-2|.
TGTGCCAGCAGCGAAACTAGCGGGAGTTGGGATGAGCAGTTCTTC
CASSETSGSWDEQFF
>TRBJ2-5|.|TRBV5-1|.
TGCGCCAGCAGCCCAGGGTCCGAAGAGACCCAGTACTTC
CASSPGSEETQYF
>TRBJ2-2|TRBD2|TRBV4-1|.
TGCGCCAGCAGCATAAGGACTAGCGGGAGAAACGGGGAGCTGTTTTTT
CASSIRTSGRNGELFF
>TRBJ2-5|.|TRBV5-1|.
TGCGCCAGCAGCTTGTCTTCCCGGGAAGAGACCCAGTACTTC
CASSLSSREETQYF
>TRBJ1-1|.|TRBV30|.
TGTGCCTGGCGTGTGGGACTTGAAGGAGAAGCTTTCTTT
CAWRVGLEGEAFF
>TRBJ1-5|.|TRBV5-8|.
TGTGCCAGCAGCTTGGCCGGTCAACTCAATCAGCCCCAGCATTTT
CASSLAGQLNQPQHF
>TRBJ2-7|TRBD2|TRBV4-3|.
TGCGCCAGCAGCCATGGGACTAGAGGCAACGAGCAGTACTTC
CASSHGTRGNEQYF
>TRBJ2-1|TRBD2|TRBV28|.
TGTGCCAGCAGTCCTAGCGGGAGGACTTCCAATGAGCAGTTCTTC
CASSPSGRTSNEQFF